One TCR beta chain is described in this entry. No antigen is known for it. This record comes from a study of T cell responses to AZD1222 COVID-19 vaccine. Findings of the study overall: Only six people who got AZD1222 tested seropositive at baseline. White British ancestry dominated among donors, who included more females, and clonal diversity was possibly underestimated.

Germline loops: CDR1 LGHNA, CDR2 YNFKEQ. This CDR3 contains 16 residues. Germline trimming cut 2 bases from V and 4 bases from J; bases unmatched to any gene: 10. Profiling relied on immunoSEQ multiplex PCR, and the TCRdb table lists in-frame clones only, not all of them. The table lists under 35,000 clones, 65% to 90% of them singletons. This specimen was peripheral blood, taken on day 0 of AZD1222 vaccination. This rearrangement joins TRBV4-2 to TRBJ1-2; 7 bases line up with TRBD1. The origin of this receptor is an adult in good health. Written as DNA, the CDR3 is TGTGCCAGCAGCCAAACGCGGGGGGACAGCGGCTATGGCTACACCTTC. Translation gives CASSQTRGDSGYGYTF.